Listed below are T cell receptor beta chains from one sample, sequenced in a study of regulatory T cells in long-lasting Graves disease. TCRdb re-called the multiplex PCR reads through MiXCR, storing one row per CDR3 protein. The sample carries 420,000 or so distinct CDR3 sequences, 16% recorded once. This same sample was also taken into another study, of T cells in Graves' hyperthyroidism and ophthalmopathy.

The material was peripheral blood mononuclear cells (PBMCs), obtained at new diagnosis, from a patient treated with antithyroid drugs. All receptors derive from a woman younger than 35 with Graves disease. CDR3s include the opening cysteine and the closing phenylalanine or tryptophan. The D gene is left open where the match is weak. Clone size is shown for a subset of rows, as once, few, many or a class of expanded clone.

v_gene	abundance	d_gene	j_gene	CDR3nt	CDR3aa
TRBV19	NA	TRBD2	TRBJ2-1	TGTGCCAGTAGTATTCAGGCTAGCGGGACGCAACAGTTCTTC	CASSIQASGTQQFF
TRBV7-9	many	TRBD2	TRBJ2-1	TGTGCCAGCAGCTCGGGGACTAGCGGGAGGCAAGGTGACAATGAGCAGTTCTTC	CASSSGTSGRQGDNEQFF
TRBV18	NA	TRBD2	TRBJ2-7	TGTGCCAGCTCAAAGGGGGCAGCGGGAGGCTACGAGCAGTACTTC	CASSKGAAGGYEQYF
TRBV6-1	many	NA	TRBJ1-5	TGTGCCACGATCAGGCCAGGCAGCTATTGGCCCCAGCATTTT	CATIRPGSYWPQHF
TRBV7-3	many	NA	TRBJ2-5	TGTGCCAGCAGCTTCGGGGGAGGAGAGACCCAGTACTTC	CASSFGGGETQYF
TRBV18	NA	NA	TRBJ2-6	TGTGCCAGCTCACCGTTTGGAGTTGGGGCCAACGTCCTGACTTTC	CASSPFGVGANVLTF
TRBV20-1	NA	TRBD1	TRBJ1-1	TGCAGTGCTCCCGGGACAGGTTTAACTGAAGCTTTCTTT	CSAPGTGLTEAFF
TRBV2	many	TRBD1	TRBJ1-5	TGTGCCAGCAGTCACGGACAGGCTAGCAATCAGCCCCAGCATTTT	CASSHGQASNQPQHF
TRBV11-2	many	NA	TRBJ2-3	TGTGCCAGCAGCCCCTCGGCAGATACGCAGTATTTT	CASSPSADTQYF
TRBV5-1	few	TRBD1	TRBJ2-1	TGCGCCAGCAGCACCTCGGGACAGGGTTTGGGTGAGCAGTTCTTC	CASSTSGQGLGEQFF
TRBV29-1	many	NA	TRBJ2-3	TGCAGCCTGTTGGTGGATACGCAGTATTTT	CSLLVDTQYF
TRBV7-3	NA	TRBD2	TRBJ2-7	TGTGCTAGCACCCTTGCCGAAGTGGGGGGTAGCGGGAGCTTTTACGAGCAGTACTTC	CASTLAEVGGSGSFYEQYF
TRBV12-3/TRBV12-4	NA	TRBD2	TRBJ2-1	TGTGCCAGCAGTTTGGGGCGGGGGGCCTACAATGAGCAGTTCTTC	CASSLGRGAYNEQFF
TRBV6-1	NA	TRBD2	TRBJ2-7	TGTGCCAGCAGTCAACTAGCGGGATCCGGCGAGCAGTACTTC	CASSQLAGSGEQYF
TRBV6-1	few	NA	TRBJ2-7	TGTGCCAGCAATAAAGGTAGCGGTTACGAGCAGTACTTC	CASNKGSGYEQYF
TRBV28	NA	TRBD1	TRBJ2-4	TGTGCCAGCAGCCCGAAAACCTCCGGGACAGGGGGTTTTCTTGGCAAAAACATTCAGTACTTC	CASSPKTSGTGGFLGKNIQYF
TRBV28	many	NA	TRBJ2-1	TGTGCCAGCAGCAACCGGGACTTTTACAATGAGCAGTTCTTC	CASSNRDFYNEQFF
TRBV28	many	NA	TRBJ1-2	TGTGCCAGCAGCCTTTTACAACAAGACAACTATGGCTACACCTTC	CASSLLQQDNYGYTF
TRBV6-2/TRBV6-3	many	NA	TRBJ2-3	TGTGCCAGCAGACCCTACGCCCGAGGTAGGGATACGCAGTATTTT	CASRPYARGRDTQYF
TRBV7-3	many	NA	TRBJ2-7	TGTGCCAGCAGCCCCGACCACCAATCCGGGGGTTACGAGCAGTACTTC	CASSPDHQSGGYEQYF
TRBV4-3	NA	TRBD2	TRBJ2-2	TGCGCCAGCAGCCTCCGAGCGCTAGCGGGGAACACCGGGGAGCTGTTTTTT	CASSLRALAGNTGELFF
TRBV20-1	many	NA	TRBJ2-1	TGCAGTGCTAGATTGGGTAGCCATGAGCAGTTCTTC	CSARLGSHEQFF
TRBV3-1	many	NA	TRBJ1-2	TGTGCCAGCAGCCAAGAGGGTAGGACAGAAACTAACTATGGCTACACCTTC	CASSQEGRTETNYGYTF
TRBV10-2	many	NA	TRBJ2-2	TGCGCCAGCAGGAGGGACACCGGGGAGCTGTTTTTT	CASRRDTGELFF
TRBV18	NA	NA	TRBJ2-5	TGTGCCAGCTCACTAGGGGTCCCTCGGGACGGAGAGACCCAGTACTTC	CASSLGVPRDGETQYF
TRBV29-1	few	NA	TRBJ1-2	TGCAGCGTTGGTGATAGGGTCGGGGCTAACTATGGCTACACCTTC	CSVGDRVGANYGYTF
TRBV30	few	NA	TRBJ2-3	TGTGCCTGGAGGGTCGCTACCTTCTGGGATACGCAGTATTTT	CAWRVATFWDTQYF
TRBV5-1	few	TRBD1	TRBJ1-2	TGCGCCAGCAGCCGGGACAGAACCTCCTATGGCTACACCTTC	CASSRDRTSYGYTF
TRBV9	NA	NA	TRBJ2-1	TGTGCCAGCAGCGTAGCTAACGATGAGCAGTTCTTC	CASSVANDEQFF
TRBV7-8	many	TRBD2	TRBJ2-1	TGTGCCAGCAGCCAGACTAGCGGGAGCGCCAGGGAGCAGTTCTTC	CASSQTSGSAREQFF
TRBV30	many	TRBD1	TRBJ1-1	TGTGCCTGGAGCTACCCCCCCCGGGACAGGGGGGGAGACACTGAAGCTTTCTTT	CAWSYPPRDRGGDTEAFF
TRBV28	many	TRBD2	TRBJ2-1	TGTGCCAGCAGACCGGGCGGGAGGTACAATGAGCAGTTCTTC	CASRPGGRYNEQFF
TRBV6-5	once	NA	TRBJ2-5	TGTGCCAGCAGTTACTCTTATCGTCAAGAGACCCAGTACTTC	CASSYSYRQETQYF
TRBV10-3	many	TRBD2	TRBJ2-1	TGTGCCATCAGTGAGTCGGGGACTAGCGGCAATGAGCAGTTCTTC	CAISESGTSGNEQFF
TRBV7-9	many	NA	TRBJ2-5	TGTGCCAGCAGCTTAGCGAGGGCAGCAGCACAAGAGACCCAGTACTTC	CASSLARAAAQETQYF